This T cell receptor beta chain was sequenced for a study of CD8 T cells in ankylosing spondylitis. The authors made TCR beta libraries by quantitative 5'-RACE with molecular barcodes. TCRdb fed the 5' RACE reads into MiXCR, producing one record per CDR3 protein. The data show roughly 440,000 distinct CDR3 sequences, roughly 18% seen once. There are 13 residues in the CDR3. The junction had 6 bases not matched to a gene; V was cut back by 7 bases and J by 2 bases. Germline CDR1 DFQATT, CDR2 SNEGSKA (reference sequence). The sample holds a few counts of this clonotype. Its antigen is unknown. Broader study findings: Disease-linked clones reportedly showed significant enrichment in matched ankylosing spondylitis synovial fluid. Among TCR beta sequences, a motif of 7 to 9 highly homologous variants appeared characteristic of ankylosing spondylitis blood. Prior literature has documented some motif variants in synovial fluid and blood from reactive arthritis. Within peripheral blood, clones linked to disease were CD8+ and relatively rare.

Source material: blood, either unsorted or a sorted T cell fraction (not recorded which). This chain connects TRBV20-1 to TRBJ1-1, with TRBD1 identical over 8 bases. The TCR was taken from a male donor with ankylosing spondylitis. The CDR3 protein is CSGDRWANTEAFF. The CDR3 nucleotides are TGCAGTGGGGACAGGTGGGCCAACACTGAAGCTTTCTTT.